This section outlines one T cell receptor beta chain sequence together with its context. The sample comes from a study of blood T cell repertoires in COVID-19. Sequencing was performed with immunoSEQ multiplex PCR; in TCRdb, only in-frame clones are kept and a portion is missing. The table shows around 150,000 clones, with over 90% occurring only once. V shed 1 base and J 3 bases; nucleotides not matched to a gene: 3. This CDR3 spans 15 amino acids. The germline CDR1 and CDR2 sequences are SEHNR and FQNEAQ (reference sequence). This chain uses TRBV7-9 with TRBJ2-1; 7 nucleotides match TRBD1. The specimen sequenced was peripheral blood. This TCR came from a woman aged 55-70 years with COVID-19, enrolled during active disease. The CDR3 nucleotides read TGTGCCAGCAGCTTAGATCAGGGGGTCTACAATGAGCAGTTCTTC. It codes for CASSLDQGVYNEQFF.